Listed here are 10 T cell receptor beta chains from one sample, sequenced in a study of blood T cell repertoires in COVID-19. Assay used: immunoSEQ multiplex PCR; TCRdb lists only in-frame clones, some missing. Among fewer than 80,000 clones listed, 88% were seen once. Sequenced material: peripheral blood. The receptors shown here come from a human donor in a cohort sampled during active COVID-19.

This chain links TRBV5-1 with TRBJ1-2; 7 bases line up with TRBD1. Unmatched junction bases numbered 13, after V lost 4 bases and J lost 10 bases. This CDR3 contains 14 residues. The germline V gene has CDR1 SGHRS and CDR2 YFSETQ. CDR3 amino acids: CASSRIDREDDYTF. The CDR3 DNA reads as TGCGCCAGCAGCCGGATCGACAGGGAGGACGACTACACCTTC.

The V and J genes are TRBV7-2 and TRBJ1-4, with TRBD1 matching over 7 bases. The CDR3 runs 15 residues. J gave up 2 bases and V 5 bases, and 5 bases lay outside the gene matches. Germline values: CDR1 SGHTA, CDR2 FQGNSA. The DNA of the CDR3 is TGTGCCAGCAGCCAGAGGGGGCCCACTAATGAAAAACTGTTTTTT. Translation: CASSQRGPTNEKLFF.

This chain links TRBV28 with TRBJ2-7, with D maybe TRBD2 (7 bases). Trimming took off 4 bases at V and 2 bases at J, with 18 bases between the two ends. The CDR3 sequence is 16 residues long. The germline V gene encodes CDR1 MDHEN and CDR2 SYDVKM. The chain's CDR3 is CASSWGGADSPYEQYF. The CDR3 DNA follows: TGTGCCAGCAGTTGGGGGGGGGCGGACAGTCCCTACGAGCAGTACTTC.

The rearrangement links TRBV19 to TRBJ2-5, with unresolved D. The CDR3 is 13 amino acids. Trimming pared 6 bases from V and 6 bases from J, leaving 14 bases between. The V gene's germline CDR1 is LNHDA and CDR2 SQIVND (reference sequence). For the CDR3, the DNA is TGTGCCAGTAGCGGTCCCGCGGTAAAGACCCAGTACTTC. This translates into CASSGPAVKTQYF.

The gene calls are TRBV18 and TRBJ2-1, with 9 positions matching TRBD1. Losses at the gene ends were 3 bases for V and 6 bases for J; bases not matched to a gene: 6. The germline V gene encodes CDR1 KGHSH and CDR2 LQKENI. This CDR3 has 15 amino acids. The CDR3 DNA sequence: TGTGCCAGCTCACCTGGACAGGGGCCTAGCAATGAGCAGTTCTTC. As protein: CASSPGQGPSNEQFF. The full variable domain, completed using reference TRBV18 and TRBJ2-1, is NAGVMQNPRHLVRRRGQEARLRCSPMKGHSHVYWYRQLPEEGLKFMVYLQKENIIDESGMPKERFSAEFPKEGPSILRIQQVVRGDSAAYFCASSPGQGPSNEQFFGPGTRLTVL.

The V and J genes are TRBV5-1 and TRBJ2-1, with 8 bases aligning to TRBD2. The CDR3 loop spans 13 amino acids. Germline loops: CDR1 SGHRS, CDR2 YFSETQ. Unmatched junction bases numbered 5, after V lost 5 bases and J lost 7 bases. CDR3 sequence: CASSITSGNEQFF. DNA of the CDR3: TGCGCCAGCAGTATCACTAGCGGAAATGAGCAGTTCTTC.

The chain has TRBV27 and TRBJ2-1, with TRBD2 matching over 8 bases. Germline V CDR1 and CDR2: MNHEY, SMNVEV (reference sequence). With V trimmed by 8 bases and J by 2 bases, 2 bases remained unmatched. This CDR3 is built from 13 residues. This chain's CDR3 is CASWRGAYNEQFF. The CDR3 region has the DNA TGTGCCAGCTGGCGGGGGGCCTACAATGAGCAGTTCTTC.

This rearrangement joins TRBV27 to TRBJ1-3; TRBD1 matches 9 bases. This CDR3 contains 15 residues. The junction had 6 bases not matched to a gene; V was cut back by 6 bases and J by 3 bases. CDR1 MNHEY and CDR2 SMNVEV come from the germline V gene (reference sequence). CDR3 in DNA: TGTGCCAGCAGCCCGGGACAGGGTTATGGAAACACCATATATTTT. Translated, it gives CASSPGQGYGNTIYF.

The rearrangement uses TRBV5-4 and TRBJ1-4, with 8 nucleotides matching TRBD1. From germline, CDR1 is SGHNT and CDR2 YYREEE (reference sequence). After removal of 0 bases from V and 0 bases from J, the junction contained 1 base not matched to a gene. This CDR3 spans 16 amino acids. As DNA, the CDR3 is TGTGCCAGCAGCTTGGGACAGGGGACAACTAATGAAAAACTGTTTTTT. Translating gives CASSLGQGTTNEKLFF.

The chain combines TRBV9 with TRBJ2-7; D unclear. Germline-derived CDR1 and CDR2 are SGDLS and YYNGEE. CDR3 length: 13 residues. V lost 4 bases, J lost 7 bases, and 15 bases lay in between. The DNA for the CDR3 is TGTGCCAGCAGCCCCCAAGCCCGCGAGGAGCAGTACTTC. Amino acid sequence: CASSPQAREEQYF.